One and the same sample provided the 25 T cell receptor beta chains below, sequenced in a study of CD8+CD57+ T cells in acquired aplastic anemia. The template for TCR beta VDJ and CDR3 sequence profiling was genomic DNA. MiXCR, run by TCRdb on the reads, gives a single entry per CDR3 protein. The sample holds about 100,000 distinct CDR3 sequences, 40% to 65% seen once. Sequencing was done on a sample of sorted CD4+, CD8+, or CD8+CD57+ T cells (not recorded which) from PBMCs. These receptors came from a human donor in good health, serving as a control.

A note on this clonotype: A single base separates this from a much larger clone, so it may be a read error. The chain combines TRBV12-3 or TRBV12-4 with TRBJ1-3; D ambiguous. The CDR3 has 14 amino acids. The DNA for the CDR3 is TGTCCCAGCAGTTTGCAAGGCCCTGGAAACACCATATATTTT. Protein sequence: CPSSLQGPGNTIYF.

This sequence joins TRBV12-3 or TRBV12-4 and TRBJ1-6, with a weak D call TRBD1 (5 bases). With 1 base removed from V and 7 bases from J, the gap between germline ends came to 11 bases. This CDR3 comprises 15 residues. The CDR3 sequence: CASSLGGSMNSPLHF. CDR3 nucleotide sequence: TGTGCCAGCAGTTTAGGGGGGAGTATGAATTCACCCCTCCACTTT.

A few counts support this clonotype. The rearrangement links TRBV19 to TRBJ1-1, with D hard to call. This CDR3 comprises 10 residues. Germline loops: CDR1 LNHDA, CDR2 SQIVND (reference sequence). V lost 4 bases and J lost 5, with 2 bases in between. The CDR3 DNA is TGTGCCAGTAGTACGACTGAAGCTTTCTTT. This codes for CASSTTEAFF.

This clonotype was seen repeatedly, ten times or more. J is TRBJ1-1 and V is TRBV9; the D gene is possibly TRBD1 (6 bases). Trimming pared 3 bases from V and 0 bases from J, leaving 12 bases between. Germline V CDR1 and CDR2: SGDLS, YYNGEE. This CDR3 has 15 amino acids. The CDR3 sequence is CASSGRGGMNTEAFF. CDR3 in DNA: TGTGCCAGCAGCGGTAGGGGGGGCATGAACACTGAAGCTTTCTTT.

The chain couples TRBV2 to TRBJ2-7, with TRBD2 matching 13 bases. V lost 8 bases and J lost 3; bases outside the gene matches: 1. The CDR3 has 13 amino acids. The germline gives CDR1 SNHLY, CDR2 FYNNEI. The CDR3 coding sequence is TGTGCCAGCCGGACTAGCGGGGGCTACGAGCAGTACTTC. Its translation: CASRTSGGYEQYF. The full variable domain, with the rest looked up from reference TRBV2 and TRBJ2-7, is EPEVTQTPSHQVTQMGQEVILRCVPISNHLYFYWYRQILGQKVEFLVSFYNNEISEKSEIFDDQFSVERPDGSNFTLKIRSTKLEDSAMYFCASRTSGGYEQYFGPGTRLTVT.

In this sample, this clonotype turned up a few times. This chain links TRBV24-1 with TRBJ2-1; perhaps TRBD1 as D (6 bases). The V end was cut by 3 bases, the J end by 9 bases, with 20 bases between. CDR3 length: 16 residues. Germline CDR1 is KGHDR and CDR2 is SFDVKD. CDR3 sequence (DNA): TGTGCCACCAGTGATCCTCCAGGGGTCGATCTCGGTGAGCAGTTCTTC. Translation: CATSDPPGVDLGEQFF.

This chain uses TRBV24-1 with TRBJ2-1; the match to TRBD2 covers 10 bases. With V trimmed by 4 bases and J by 4 bases, 3 bases remained unmatched. Germline V gene data show CDR1 as KGHDR and CDR2 as SFDVKD. The CDR3 spans 15 residues. For the CDR3, the DNA is TGTGCCACCAGTGAGGCGGGACTAGCGTACAATGAGCAGTTCTTC. This codes for CATSEAGLAYNEQFF.

This clonotype was counted many times. V usage is TRBV4-3 and J usage is TRBJ1-1, with 9 bases that match TRBD1. With 2 bases clipped from V and 0 bases from J, the junction kept 13 bases outside the gene matches. Germline-derived CDR1 and CDR2 are LGHNA and YSLEER. The CDR3 totals 19 residues. DNA of the CDR3: TGCGCCAGCAGCCAACCCTCCCTTACAGGGGGCGGGGTGAACACTGAAGCTTTCTTT. Translated: CASSQPSLTGGGVNTEAFF.

This clonotype was seen a handful of times. A read error may account for a junction end that differs from germline. The rearrangement joins TRBV7-7 to TRBJ2-1, with D perhaps assigned TRBD1 or TRBD2 (5 bases each). Germline CDR1 is SSHAT and CDR2 is FNYEAQ (reference sequence). CDR3 length equals 15 residues. CDR3 bases: TGTGCTAGCAGCTTAAGGTATGGCAGGGACGAGGAGCAGTTCTTC. It encodes CASSLRYGRDEEQFF.

The chain is built from TRBV29-1 and TRBJ2-5; 7 bases fit TRBD2. Germline CDR1 is SQVTM and CDR2 is ANQGSEA. This CDR3 is 15 amino acids long. After removal of 0 bases from V and 4 bases from J, the junction contained 8 bases not matched to a gene. The CDR3 is CSVEDRIGEGETQYF. The CDR3 DNA reads TGCAGCGTTGAAGATCGTATCGGGGAGGGAGAGACCCAGTACTTC.

Ten or more counts support this clonotype. The chain couples TRBV6-4 to TRBJ2-1; 8 bases line up with TRBD1. The V segment lost 5 bases and the J segment 8 bases; nucleotides outside the gene matches: 8. This CDR3 has 14 amino acids. The germline V gene has CDR1 MRHNA and CDR2 SNTAGT. The CDR3 region is CASSLWTGMDEQFF. DNA for the CDR3: TGTGCCAGCAGTTTGTGGACAGGGATGGATGAGCAGTTCTTC.

In this sample, this clonotype turned up many times. The chain recombines TRBV29-1 with TRBJ1-1; the D gene is possibly TRBD1 (6 bases). V lost 8 bases and J 3 bases, leaving 16 bases between the germline ends. This CDR3 is built from 13 residues. CDR1 is SQVTM, CDR2 ANQGSEA, per germline. As DNA, the CDR3 is TGCAGCAGAGCGGACAGATCGGACACTGAAGCTTTCTTT. As protein: CSRADRSDTEAFF.

This clonotype has ten or more counts. V and J are TRBV12-3 or TRBV12-4 and TRBJ2-3; no clear D gene. The CDR3 covers 10 residues. Deletions cut 8 bases from V and 10 bases from J, with 10 bases between. The CDR3 sequence: CASLRNSQYF. The CDR3 coding sequence is TGTGCCAGCCTCCGAAACTCGCAGTATTTT.

This clonotype was counted at least ten times. The V and J genes are TRBV2 and TRBJ1-1; 7 positions agree with TRBD1. Germline V gives CDR1 SNHLY, CDR2 FYNNEI. The CDR3 consists of 16 residues. V was pared by 5 bases and J by 5 bases, with 14 bases of the junction left unmatched. CDR3 protein: CASSTDTLTGRTEAFF. The CDR3 DNA follows: TGTGCCAGCAGTACCGACACTCTGACAGGGCGGACTGAAGCTTTCTTT.

This rearrangement joins TRBV4-2 to TRBJ2-7; D remains ambiguous. The end of the DNA aligns better with TRBJ2-1, so the J call may be wrong. This CDR3 is 15 amino acids long. The germline gives CDR1 LGHNA, CDR2 YNFKEQ. CDR3 sequence reads: CASSQAADWSNEQFF. The CDR3 DNA follows: TGTGCCAGCAGCCAAGCGGCCGACTGGTCGAATGAGCAGTTCTTC.

To note about this clonotype: A much larger clone lies one base from this, so it may be a read error. V usage is TRBV10-2 and J usage is TRBJ2-1, with 8 bases lining up with TRBD2. CDR3 size: 17 residues. CDR1 and CDR2 from the germline V gene are WSHSY and SAAADI. The CDR3 reads CASSQGLAHSSYNGQFF. In DNA form, the CDR3 reads TGTGCCAGCAGCCAAGGACTAGCCCATAGCTCCTACAATGGGCAGTTCTTC.

A few counts support this clonotype. The chain is built from TRBV10-3 and TRBJ2-3; D might be TRBD1 (5 bases). V was clipped by 6 bases and J by 4 bases, with 8 bases between them. Germline V CDR1 and CDR2: ENHRY, SYGVKD. CDR3 size: 12 residues. The CDR3 bases are TGTGCCATCAGAGAAGGGGCAGATACGCAGTATTTT. Translation gives CAIREGADTQYF.

The chain uses TRBV2 and TRBJ2-1; TRBD2 aligns across 10 bases. The germline gives CDR1 SNHLY, CDR2 FYNNEI. After removal of 4 bases from V and 7 bases from J, the junction contained 7 bases not matched to a gene. The CDR3 contains 15 residues. The CDR3 spells CASSVERGGRNEQFF. The CDR3 DNA reads as TGTGCCAGCAGTGTGGAGCGGGGGGGCCGTAATGAGCAGTTCTTC. Filled out from reference TRBV2 and TRBJ2-1, the complete variable domain reads EPEVTQTPSHQVTQMGQEVILRCVPISNHLYFYWYRQILGQKVEFLVSFYNNEISEKSEIFDDQFSVERPDGSNFTLKIRSTKLEDSAMYFCASSVERGGRNEQFFGPGTRLTVL.

This clonotype was detected many times. J is TRBJ2-3 and V is TRBV6-1, with TRBD2 matching over 10 bases. CDR1 and CDR2 (germline): MNHNS, SASEGT. The CDR3 has 15 residues. V gave up 2 bases and J gave up 2 bases; unmatched junction bases: 1. The CDR3 coding sequence is TGTGCCAGCAGTGAACTAGCGGGGGCCACAGATACGCAGTATTTT. Encoded protein: CASSELAGATDTQYF.

This clonotype was picked up many times. This rearrangement joins TRBV6-6 to TRBJ1-1; 7 bases are a match to TRBD1. Germline trimming cut 5 bases from V and 4 bases from J; bases unmatched to any gene: 7. Germline CDR1 reads MNHNY; CDR2 reads SVGAGI (reference sequence). This CDR3 is 14 amino acids long. CDR3 sequence (DNA): TGTGCCAGCAGTACCCCACAGGGGCGCACTGAAGCTTTCTTT. Its protein is CASSTPQGRTEAFF.

This clonotype was detected once. The chain carries TRBV7-2 and TRBJ2-7; perhaps TRBD2 as D (6 bases). TRBJ2-5 matches the DNA end more closely, so the J call is doubtful. The germline CDR1 and CDR2 sequences are SGHTA and FQGNSA. The CDR3 length is 11 residues. CDR3 in amino acids: CASRTAGTQYF. Here the CDR3 DNA reads TGTGCCAGCAGGACAGCGGGGACCCAGTACTTC.

Of note for this clonotype: At one boundary the junction diverges from the germline segment, which might be a read error. This chain links TRBV9 with TRBJ1-1; D is uncertain. Germline V CDR1 and CDR2: SGDLS, YYNGEE. CDR3 length: 10 residues. DNA for the CDR3: TGTGCCAGCAGCGTAGAGGCAGGCTTTTTT. Its protein is CASSVEAGFF.

The V call is TRBV2, the J call TRBJ1-5; 7 nucleotides agree with TRBD1. This CDR3 has 15 amino acids. V trimming: 2 bases; J trimming: 2 bases; junction bases outside the gene matches: 3. Germline lookup yields CDR1 SNHLY and CDR2 FYNNEI. The CDR3 loop reads CASSEYGQGNQPQHF. Written as DNA, the CDR3 is TGTGCCAGCAGTGAATACGGACAGGGCAATCAGCCCCAGCATTTT.

The chain joins TRBV6-5 to TRBJ1-5, with D hard to call. The germline V gene has CDR1 MNHEY and CDR2 SVGAGI. The CDR3 sequence is 13 residues long. The ends were cut back, 4 bases at V and 11 bases at J, with 15 bases in the middle. CDR3 loop: CASSSNQVQSQHF. For the CDR3, the DNA is TGTGCCAGCAGTTCAAACCAGGTCCAGTCCCAGCATTTT.

J is TRBJ1-2 and V is TRBV2; D ambiguous. V was shortened by 8 bases and J by 5 bases, with 9 bases between the two germline ends. The CDR3 is made up of 11 amino acids. Germline CDR1 is SNHLY and CDR2 is FYNNEI. The CDR3 loop reads CASGREYGYTF. In DNA form, the CDR3 reads TGTGCCAGCGGGAGGGAATATGGCTACACCTTC.